This record covers a single TCR beta chain. Its antigen is still unknown. The V gene's germline CDR1 is ENHRY and CDR2 SYGVKD. Trimming shortened V by 10 bases and J by 6 bases, and 18 bases separated the two germline ends. The CDR3 is made up of 14 amino acids. Sequencing used immunoSEQ multiplex PCR; TCRdb keeps in-frame clones, though not all of them. The sample has about 69,000 clones, approximately 88% seen once. The entry originates in a study of Tregs in tolerant kidney transplant recipients. Unstimulated regulatory T cells (CD4+CD25+CD127-), CD4+CD25- non-regulatory cells, CD4 and CD8 cells were FACS-sorted from thawed PBMCs. The study's findings and limits: Findings come from small patient numbers and require larger validation.

The clonotype originates from a human donor who received a combined kidney and bone marrow transplant. The sample was CD4+ T cells from blood, taken before the transplant. The chain links TRBV10-3 to TRBJ1-4, with D possibly TRBD1 on 6 matching bases. CDR3 in amino acids: CATRDGQNDEKLFF. The CDR3 DNA is TGTGCCACGAGGGACGGACAGAATGATGAAAAACTGTTTTTT.